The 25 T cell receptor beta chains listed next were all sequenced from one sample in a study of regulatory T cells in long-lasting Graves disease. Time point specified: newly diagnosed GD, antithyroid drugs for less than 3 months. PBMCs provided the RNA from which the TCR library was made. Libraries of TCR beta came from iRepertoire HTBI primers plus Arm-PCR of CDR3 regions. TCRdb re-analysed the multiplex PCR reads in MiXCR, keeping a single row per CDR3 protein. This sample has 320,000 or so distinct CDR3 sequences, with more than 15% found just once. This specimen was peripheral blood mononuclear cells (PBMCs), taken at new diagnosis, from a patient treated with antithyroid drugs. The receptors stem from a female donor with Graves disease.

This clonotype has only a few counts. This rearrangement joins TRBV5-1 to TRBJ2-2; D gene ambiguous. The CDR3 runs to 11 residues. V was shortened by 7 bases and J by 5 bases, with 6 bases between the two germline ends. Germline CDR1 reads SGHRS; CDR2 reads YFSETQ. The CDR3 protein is CASQETGELFF. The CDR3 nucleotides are TGCGCCAGCCAGGAGACCGGGGAGCTGTTTTTT.

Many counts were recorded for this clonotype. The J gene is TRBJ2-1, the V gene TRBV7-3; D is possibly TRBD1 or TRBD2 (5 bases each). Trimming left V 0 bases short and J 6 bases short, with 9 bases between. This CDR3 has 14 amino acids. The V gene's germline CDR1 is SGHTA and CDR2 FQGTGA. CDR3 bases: TGTGCCAGCAGCTTAACGGGGGTAGCCAATGAGCAGTTCTTC. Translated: CASSLTGVANEQFF.

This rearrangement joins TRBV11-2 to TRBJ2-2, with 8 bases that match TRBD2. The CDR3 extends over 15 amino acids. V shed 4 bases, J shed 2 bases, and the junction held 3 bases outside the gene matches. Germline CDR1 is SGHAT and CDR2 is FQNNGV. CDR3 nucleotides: TGTGCCAGCAGCTCGGGACTAGTCAACACCGGGGAGCTGTTTTTT. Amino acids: CASSSGLVNTGELFF.

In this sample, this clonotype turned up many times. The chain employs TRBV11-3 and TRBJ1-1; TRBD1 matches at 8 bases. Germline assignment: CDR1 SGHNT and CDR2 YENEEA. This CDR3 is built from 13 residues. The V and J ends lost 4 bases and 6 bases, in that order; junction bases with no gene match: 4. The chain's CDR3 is CASSSGQGPEAFF. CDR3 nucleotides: TGTGCCAGCAGCTCTGGACAGGGCCCTGAAGCTTTCTTT. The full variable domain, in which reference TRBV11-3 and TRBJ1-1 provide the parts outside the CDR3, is EAGVVQSPRYKIIEKKQPVAFWCNPISGHNTLYWYLQNLGQGPELLIRYENEEAVDDSQLPKDRFSAERLKGVDSTLKIQPAELGDSAVYLCASSSGQGPEAFFGQGTRLTVV.

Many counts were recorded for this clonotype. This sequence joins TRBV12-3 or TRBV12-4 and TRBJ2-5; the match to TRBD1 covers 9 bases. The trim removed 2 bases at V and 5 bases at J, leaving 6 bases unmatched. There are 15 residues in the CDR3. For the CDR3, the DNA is TGTGCCAGCAGTTTATTTGGGACAGGGTGGGAGACCCAGTACTTC. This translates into CASSLFGTGWETQYF.

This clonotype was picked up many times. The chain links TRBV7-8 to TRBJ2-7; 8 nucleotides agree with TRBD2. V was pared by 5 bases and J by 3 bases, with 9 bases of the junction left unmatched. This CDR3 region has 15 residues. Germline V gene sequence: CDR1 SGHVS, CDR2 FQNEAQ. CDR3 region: CASSTRTSRGYEQYF. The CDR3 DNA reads TGTGCCAGCAGCACCCGGACTAGCCGAGGCTACGAGCAGTACTTC.

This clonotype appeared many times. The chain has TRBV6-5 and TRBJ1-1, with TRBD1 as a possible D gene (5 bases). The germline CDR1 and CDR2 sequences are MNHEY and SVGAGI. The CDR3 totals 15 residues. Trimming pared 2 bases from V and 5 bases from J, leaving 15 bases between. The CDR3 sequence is CASSYGGTTSTEAFF. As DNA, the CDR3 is TGTGCCAGCAGTTACGGGGGGACTACGAGTACTGAAGCTTTCTTT.

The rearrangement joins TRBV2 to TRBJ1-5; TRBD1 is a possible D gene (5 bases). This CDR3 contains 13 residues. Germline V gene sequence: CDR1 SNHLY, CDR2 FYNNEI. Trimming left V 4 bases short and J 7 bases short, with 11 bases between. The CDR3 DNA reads TGTGCCAGCAGTGCAGGGCCCGGCCAGCCCCAGCATTTT. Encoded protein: CASSAGPGQPQHF.

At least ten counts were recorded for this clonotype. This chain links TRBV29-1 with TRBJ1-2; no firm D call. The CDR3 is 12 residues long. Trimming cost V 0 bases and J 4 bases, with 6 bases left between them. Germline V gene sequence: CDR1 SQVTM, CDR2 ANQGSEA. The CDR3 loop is CSVEDGVYGYTF. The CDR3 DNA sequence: TGCAGCGTTGAAGATGGGGTCTATGGCTACACCTTC.

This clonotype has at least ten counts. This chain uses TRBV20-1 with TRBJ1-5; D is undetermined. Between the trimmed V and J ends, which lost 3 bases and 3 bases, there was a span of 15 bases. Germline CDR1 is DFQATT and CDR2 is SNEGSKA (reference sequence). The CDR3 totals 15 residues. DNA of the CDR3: TGCAGTGCTAGCGGCAGGTCAACCCCCAATCAGCCCCAGCATTTT. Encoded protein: CSASGRSTPNQPQHF.

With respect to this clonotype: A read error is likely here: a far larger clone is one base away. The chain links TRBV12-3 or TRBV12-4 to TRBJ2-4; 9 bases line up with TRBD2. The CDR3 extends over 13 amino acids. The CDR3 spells CASSSRLAAEQSF. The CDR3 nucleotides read TGTGCCAGCAGTTCGAGACTAGCGGCTGAGCAGTCCTTC.

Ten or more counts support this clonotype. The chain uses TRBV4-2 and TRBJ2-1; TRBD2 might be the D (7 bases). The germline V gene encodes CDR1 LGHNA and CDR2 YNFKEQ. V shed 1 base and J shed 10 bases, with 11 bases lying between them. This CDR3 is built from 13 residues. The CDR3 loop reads CASSQASGGEQFF. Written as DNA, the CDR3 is TGTGCCAGCAGCCAAGCCTCGGGGGGCGAGCAGTTCTTC.

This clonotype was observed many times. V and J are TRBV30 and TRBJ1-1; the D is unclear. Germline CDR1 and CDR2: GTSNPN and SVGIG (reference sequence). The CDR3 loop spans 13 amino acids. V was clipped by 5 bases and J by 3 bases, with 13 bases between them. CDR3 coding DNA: TGTGCCTGGGGCCGCCGCGGATACACTGAAGCTTTCTTT. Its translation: CAWGRRGYTEAFF.

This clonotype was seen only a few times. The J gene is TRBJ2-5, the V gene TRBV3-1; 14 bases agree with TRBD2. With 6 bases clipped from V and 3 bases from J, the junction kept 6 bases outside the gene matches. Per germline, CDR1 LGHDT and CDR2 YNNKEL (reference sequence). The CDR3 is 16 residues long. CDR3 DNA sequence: TGTGCCAGCAGTGACTGGGGACTAGCGGGAGAAGAGACCCAGTACTTC. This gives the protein CASSDWGLAGEETQYF.

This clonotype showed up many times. The CDR3 sequence: CASSTSSGIGLNTEAFF. The DNA for the CDR3 is TGTGCCAGCAGTACCTCCTCAGGAATTGGGCTGAACACTGAAGCTTTCTTT. The chain couples TRBV5-4 to TRBJ1-1; D gene uncertain. Germline-derived CDR1 and CDR2 are SGHNT and YYREEE (reference sequence). The V end was cut by 5 bases, the J end by 0 bases, with 20 bases between. The CDR3 covers 17 residues.

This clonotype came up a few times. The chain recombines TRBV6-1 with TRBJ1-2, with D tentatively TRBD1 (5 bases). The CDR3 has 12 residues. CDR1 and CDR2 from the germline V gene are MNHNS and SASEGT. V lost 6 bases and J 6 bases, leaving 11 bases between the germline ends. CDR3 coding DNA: TGTGCCAGCAGCCCCGGGGCGGATGGCTACACCTTC. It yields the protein CASSPGADGYTF.

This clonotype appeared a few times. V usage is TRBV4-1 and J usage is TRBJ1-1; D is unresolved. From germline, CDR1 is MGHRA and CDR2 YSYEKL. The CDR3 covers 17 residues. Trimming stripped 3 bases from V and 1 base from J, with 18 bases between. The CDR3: CASSHPWIRRKNTEAFF. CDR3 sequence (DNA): TGCGCCAGCAGCCACCCCTGGATTCGGCGGAAGAACACTGAAGCTTTCTTT.

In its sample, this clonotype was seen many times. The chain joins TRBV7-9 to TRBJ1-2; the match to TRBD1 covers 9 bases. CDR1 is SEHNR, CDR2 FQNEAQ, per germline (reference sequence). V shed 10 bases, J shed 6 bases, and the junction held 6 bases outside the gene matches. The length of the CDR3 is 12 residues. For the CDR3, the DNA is TGTGCCACCGAGGGACAGGGAAATGGCTACACCTTC. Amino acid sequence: CATEGQGNGYTF. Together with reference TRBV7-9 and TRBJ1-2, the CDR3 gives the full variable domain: DTGVSQNPRHKITKRGQNVTFRCDPISEHNRLYWYRQTLGQGPEFLTYFQNEAQLEKSRLLSDRFSAERPKGSFSTLEIQRTEQGDSAMYLCATEGQGNGYTFGSGTRLTVV.

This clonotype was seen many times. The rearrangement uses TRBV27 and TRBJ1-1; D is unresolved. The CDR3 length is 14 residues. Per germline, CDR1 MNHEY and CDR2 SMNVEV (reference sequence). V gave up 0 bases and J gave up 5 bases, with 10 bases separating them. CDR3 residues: CASSLSPRTTEAFF. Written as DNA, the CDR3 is TGTGCCAGCAGTTTATCCCCCCGTACTACTGAAGCTTTCTTT.

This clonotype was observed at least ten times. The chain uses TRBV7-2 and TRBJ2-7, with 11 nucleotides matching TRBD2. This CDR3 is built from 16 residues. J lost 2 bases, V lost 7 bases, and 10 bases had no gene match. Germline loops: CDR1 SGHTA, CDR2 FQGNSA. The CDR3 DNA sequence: TGTGCCAGCACCTACCCCACTAGCGGGAGTCCCTACGAGCAGTACTTC. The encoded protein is CASTYPTSGSPYEQYF.

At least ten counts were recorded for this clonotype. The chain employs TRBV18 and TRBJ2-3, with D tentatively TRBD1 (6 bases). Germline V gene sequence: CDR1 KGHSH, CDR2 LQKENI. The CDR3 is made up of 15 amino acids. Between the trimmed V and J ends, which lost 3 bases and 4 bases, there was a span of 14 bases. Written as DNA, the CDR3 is TGTGCCAGCTCACCGACGACAGGTTTATCAGATACGCAGTATTTT. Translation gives CASSPTTGLSDTQYF.

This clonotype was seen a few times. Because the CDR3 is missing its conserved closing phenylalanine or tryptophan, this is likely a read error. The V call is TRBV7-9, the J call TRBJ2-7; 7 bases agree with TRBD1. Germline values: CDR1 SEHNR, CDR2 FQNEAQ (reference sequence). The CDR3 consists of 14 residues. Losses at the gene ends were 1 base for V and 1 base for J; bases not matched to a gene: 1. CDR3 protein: CASSLGDSSYEQYL. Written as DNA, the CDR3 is TGTGCCAGCAGCTTAGGGGACAGTTCCTACGAGCAGTACCTC.

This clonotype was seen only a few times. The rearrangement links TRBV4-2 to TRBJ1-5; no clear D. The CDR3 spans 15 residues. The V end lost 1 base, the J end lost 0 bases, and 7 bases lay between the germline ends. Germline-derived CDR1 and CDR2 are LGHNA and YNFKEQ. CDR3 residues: CASSQGVGSNQPQHF. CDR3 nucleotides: TGTGCCAGCAGCCAAGGAGTCGGTAGCAATCAGCCCCAGCATTTT.

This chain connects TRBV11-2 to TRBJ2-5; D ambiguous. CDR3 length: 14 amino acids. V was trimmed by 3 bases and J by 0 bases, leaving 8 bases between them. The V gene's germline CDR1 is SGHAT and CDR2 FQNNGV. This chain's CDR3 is CASSFGGNQETQYF. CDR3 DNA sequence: TGTGCCAGCAGCTTTGGCGGAAACCAAGAGACCCAGTACTTC.

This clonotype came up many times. The CDR3 is CASSQDLRTGDYGYTF. CDR3 in DNA: TGTGCCAGCAGCCAAGATCTACGGACAGGGGACTATGGCTACACCTTC. The rearrangement joins TRBV3-1 to TRBJ1-2, with TRBD1 identical over 9 bases. The germline V gene encodes CDR1 LGHDT and CDR2 YNNKEL (reference sequence). This CDR3 spans 16 amino acids. V shed 0 bases and J 3 bases; nucleotides not matched to a gene: 5.